This paragraph reports one T cell receptor (beta chain). This CDR3 has 15 residues. CDR1 and CDR2 (germline): SGDLS, YYNGEE. Trimming cost V 0 bases and J 8 bases, with 14 bases left between them. This entry comes from a study of shared clonotypes between healthy human individuals. Sequencing used immunoSEQ multiplex PCR; TCRdb keeps in-frame clones, though not all of them. The table lists 550,000 to 800,000 clones, 90% of them singletons. The TCR originated in a man aged 18-30 years in good health. Some clones in this sample may be carry-over from other donors' samples. The chain joins TRBV9 to TRBJ1-4, with D possibly being TRBD1 (5 bases). Sequencing used memory CD8+ T cells from PBMCs. Subset defined: CD45RO+ cells pooled with CCR7-negative TemRA cells. As DNA, the CDR3 is TGTGCCAGCAGCGTAGCTGCGGGGGGTCGCGAAAAACTGTTTTTT. Its translation: CASSVAAGGREKLFF.